Below are 22 T cell receptor beta chains sequenced from a single sample in a study of CD8 T cells in Susac syndrome (dated by TCRdb to between 2018 and 2020). Libraries were prepared through the immunoSEQ multiplex PCR assay. RNA was extracted with the RNeasy kit and about 0.5 to 1 ug was reverse transcribed using random hexamers. TCRdb ran its own pipeline on the public reads, namely fastp trimming at Q25 and MiXCR clone calling, and kept in-frame beta chains. Rows with a matching CDR3 protein are joined into one entry that keeps the most common DNA and genes. In this sample the table shows fewer than 80,000 distinct CDR3 sequences, around 95% of which occur a single time. 0.2% to 0.25% of the sample is held by the ten biggest clonotypes. The specimen sequenced was CD8+ T cells from PBMCs. The source is a human donor in good health.

This chain uses TRBV2 with TRBJ1-2; D may be TRBD1 (5 bases). V was shortened by 3 bases and J by 5 bases, with 19 bases between the two germline ends. The germline CDR1 and CDR2 sequences are SNHLY and FYNNEI. The CDR3 contains 16 residues. The CDR3, as DNA: TGTGCCAGCAGTGAGTGGGGGGACCGAAGCGTTTATGGCTACACCTTC. Amino acid sequence: CASSEWGDRSVYGYTF.

The CDR3 DNA reads TGTGCCAGCGACCCGGCCCGGGGGGCCCGAGAGACCCAGTACTTC. This gives the protein CASDPARGARETQYF. The genes are TRBV11-2 and TRBJ2-5; TRBD2 is a possible D gene (7 bases). The V gene's germline CDR1 is SGHAT and CDR2 FQNNGV. V was trimmed by 8 bases and J by 4 bases, leaving 20 bases between them. The CDR3 is 15 amino acids.

This clonotype was found once. The chain joins TRBV28 to TRBJ2-7; a possible D gene is TRBD1 (5 bases). Trimming took 5 bases from V and 1 from J, leaving 12 bases between them. Germline CDR1 reads MDHEN; CDR2 reads SYDVKM. The CDR3 is 14 residues long. For the CDR3, the DNA is TGTGCCAGCAGTACAGGCTACCCGTCCTACGAGCAGTACTTC. The encoded protein is CASSTGYPSYEQYF. The whole variable domain, remainder taken from reference TRBV28 and TRBJ2-7, is DVKVTQSSRYLVKRTGEKVFLECVQDMDHENMFWYRQDPGLGLRLIYFSYDVKMKEKGDIPEGYSVSREKKERFSLILESASTNQTSMYLCASSTGYPSYEQYFGPGTRLTVT.

This rearrangement joins TRBV7-2 to TRBJ2-5, with D possibly matching TRBD1 (5 bases). Germline CDR1 is SGHTA and CDR2 is FQGNSA. The V end was cut by 5 bases, the J end by 5 bases, with 21 bases between. The CDR3 runs to 16 residues. CDR3 DNA sequence: TGTGCCAGCAGCGAAGACAGAGAAGGGCTGGGCGAGACCCAGTACTTC. This sequence encodes CASSEDREGLGETQYF.

The rearrangement uses TRBV5-1 and TRBJ1-2; TRBD1 aligns across 9 bases. CDR1 and CDR2 from the germline V gene are SGHRS and YFSETQ. V lost 4 bases, J lost 5 bases, and 9 bases stayed unmatched. The CDR3 runs 15 residues. The CDR3 sequence is CASSPQGAQYYGYTF. The CDR3 coding sequence is TGCGCCAGCAGCCCACAGGGGGCGCAATATTATGGCTACACCTTC.

V gene TRBV7-9 combines with J gene TRBJ2-7, with D unclear. Germline lookup yields CDR1 SEHNR and CDR2 FQNEAQ (reference sequence). V was clipped by 6 bases and J by 5 bases, with 14 bases between them. The CDR3 loop spans 13 amino acids. CDR3 residues: CASSPVGVHEQYF. CDR3 in DNA: TGTGCCAGCAGTCCGGTTGGGGTCCACGAGCAGTACTTC. Combining the CDR3 with reference TRBV7-9 and TRBJ2-7 gives the whole variable domain DTGVSQNPRHKITKRGQNVTFRCDPISEHNRLYWYRQTLGQGPEFLTYFQNEAQLEKSRLLSDRFSAERPKGSFSTLEIQRTEQGDSAMYLCASSPVGVHEQYFGPGTRLTVT.

The V gene is TRBV6-5, the J gene TRBJ2-5, with 8 bases identical to TRBD2. With 6 bases clipped from V and 4 bases from J, the junction kept 7 bases outside the gene matches. Germline V gene sequence: CDR1 MNHEY, CDR2 SVGAGI. The CDR3 extends over 14 amino acids. The CDR3 DNA is TGTGCCAGCAGATACCGGGGGGGCGGAGAGACCCAGTACTTC. Translation gives CASRYRGGGETQYF.

This clonotype was found once. The V and J genes are TRBV27 and TRBJ2-5; TRBD2 might be the D (7 bases). CDR3 size: 15 residues. Per the germline V gene, CDR1 is MNHEY and CDR2 is SMNVEV (reference sequence). Trimming removed 4 bases from V and 2 bases from J, with 14 bases in between. This chain's CDR3 is CASSYMGGQQETQYF. The CDR3, as DNA: TGTGCCAGCAGTTATATGGGGGGGCAGCAAGAGACCCAGTACTTC.

DNA of the CDR3: TGTGCCAGCAGGGTACAGGCCTTCCAAGAGACCCAGTACTTC. Translated, it gives CASRVQAFQETQYF. J is TRBJ2-5 and V is TRBV2; tentatively, D is TRBD1 (5 bases). Germline assignment: CDR1 SNHLY and CDR2 FYNNEI. The CDR3 is made up of 14 amino acids. Deletions cut 6 bases from V and 1 base from J, with 12 bases between.

This clonotype was counted only a few times. The rearrangement joins TRBV24-1 to TRBJ2-5, with unresolved D. V was clipped by 4 bases and J by 0 bases, with 2 bases between them. Germline CDR1 is KGHDR and CDR2 is SFDVKD. This CDR3 comprises 12 residues. CDR3 nucleotides: TGTGCCACCAGTGACTACCAAGAGACCCAGTACTTC. It specifies CATSDYQETQYF.

The V and J genes are TRBV23-1 and TRBJ2-7; D might be TRBD1 (5 bases). TRBV23-1 counts as an open reading frame of uncertain function. Trimming pared 0 bases from V and 1 base from J, leaving 13 bases between. There are 16 residues in the CDR3. In nucleotides, the CDR3 is TGCGCCAGCAGTCAATCGAGGCAGGGTAGGTCCTACGAGCAGTACGTC. Its translation is CASSQSRQGRSYEQYV.

This clonotype was seen only a few times. The J gene is TRBJ2-4, the V gene TRBV4-3, with D unresolved. Germline loops: CDR1 LGHNA, CDR2 YSLEER. CDR3 length: 15 residues. Trimming shortened V by 0 bases and J by 8 bases, and 14 bases separated the two germline ends. As DNA, the CDR3 is TGCGCCAGCAGCCAAGATCAGGCCCGACAACACATTCAGTACTTC. This sequence encodes CASSQDQARQHIQYF.

The J gene is TRBJ1-1, the V gene TRBV7-9; D uncertain. CDR1 is SEHNR and CDR2 is FQNEAQ in the germline V gene (reference sequence). The CDR3 is 14 amino acids. Between the trimmed V and J ends, which lost 5 bases and 0 bases, there was a span of 10 bases. The CDR3 sequence: CASSPDHMNTEAFF. Here the CDR3 DNA reads TGTGCCAGCAGCCCAGACCACATGAACACTGAAGCTTTCTTT.

This chain uses TRBV18 with TRBJ2-5; 13 bases agree with TRBD2. There are 16 residues in the CDR3. Germline trimming cut 8 bases from V and 1 base from J; bases unmatched to any gene: 7. The germline V gene encodes CDR1 KGHSH and CDR2 LQKENI. The CDR3 protein is CASRLAGGPTQETQYF. CDR3 DNA: TGTGCCAGCCGACTAGCGGGGGGCCCTACCCAAGAGACCCAGTACTTC. Based on the CDR3 plus reference TRBV18 and TRBJ2-5, the full variable domain is NAGVMQNPRHLVRRRGQEARLRCSPMKGHSHVYWYRQLPEEGLKFMVYLQKENIIDESGMPKERFSAEFPKEGPSILRIQQVVRGDSAAYFCASRLAGGPTQETQYFGPGTRLLVL.

In the case of this clonotype: Mismatch with germline at one junction end may stem from a read error. J is TRBJ2-1 and V is TRBV4-3; 10 nucleotides agree with TRBD2. The CDR3 covers 16 residues. Looked up from germline, CDR1 is LGHNA and CDR2 is YSLEER. Here the CDR3 reads CASSQSSGGSFNEQFF. DNA of the CDR3: TGCGCCAGCAGCCAATCTAGCGGGGGTTCCTTCAATGAGCAGTTCTTC.

This chain connects TRBV23-1 to TRBJ1-1; 7 positions agree with TRBD1. TRBV23-1 is an ORF; its function is uncertain. Trimming at V came to 4 bases and at J to 3 bases, leaving 8 bases not matched to a gene. The CDR3 has 15 amino acids. CDR3 in DNA: TGCGCCAGCAGTCCCTCGGGGACAGAGTACACTGAAGCTTTCTTT. Encoded protein: CASSPSGTEYTEAFF.

The chain combines TRBV7-2 with TRBJ2-5, with D unclear. Between the trimmed V and J ends, which lost 4 bases and 4 bases, there was a span of 22 bases. Germline-derived CDR1 and CDR2 are SGHTA and FQGNSA. The CDR3 spans 17 residues. The CDR3 reads CASSSSSAEFPGETQYF. The CDR3 nucleotides read TGTGCCAGCAGCTCATCCAGTGCCGAATTCCCCGGAGAGACCCAGTACTTC.

A single count supports this clonotype. The chain joins TRBV27 to TRBJ2-3; D remains unclear. Trimming removed 0 bases from V and 2 bases from J, with 12 bases in between. The CDR3 covers 16 residues. Germline V gives CDR1 MNHEY, CDR2 SMNVEV (reference sequence). The DNA for the CDR3 is TGTGCCAGCAGTTTATCGTTCACCTTCAACACAGATACGCAGTATTTT. Protein product: CASSLSFTFNTDTQYF.

This chain links TRBV5-5 with TRBJ2-5; D is possibly TRBD1 (5 bases). V lost 1 base and J 2 bases, leaving 12 bases between the germline ends. The CDR3 spans 15 residues. CDR1 SGHKS and CDR2 YYEKEE come from the germline V gene (reference sequence). The CDR3: CASSLRIGAQETQYF. The CDR3 bases are TGTGCCAGCAGCTTGAGGATTGGGGCGCAAGAGACCCAGTACTTC.

J is TRBJ2-1 and V is TRBV7-3, with 8 bases matching TRBD2. V was pared by 2 bases and J by 7 bases, with 7 bases of the junction left unmatched. Germline CDR1 and CDR2: SGHTA and FQGTGA. This CDR3 has 15 residues. CDR3 loop: CASSLGSGGWNEQFF. The CDR3 region has the DNA TGTGCCAGCAGCTTAGGCAGCGGGGGCTGGAATGAGCAGTTCTTC. Variable domain in full (rest from reference TRBV7-3 and TRBJ2-1): GAGVSQTPSNKVTEKGKYVELRCDPISGHTALYWYRQSLGQGPEFLIYFQGTGAADDSGLPNDRFFAVRPEGSVSTLKIQRTERGDSAVYLCASSLGSGGWNEQFFGPGTRLTVL.

The genes are TRBV6-4 and TRBJ2-3; no clear D. Trimming removed 6 bases at V and 2 bases at J, with 9 bases between. The CDR3 consists of 13 residues. Germline CDR1 is MRHNA and CDR2 is SNTAGT. CDR3 in amino acids: CASRATYTDTQYF. In DNA, the CDR3 is TGTGCCAGCAGGGCGACTTACACAGATACGCAGTATTTT.

This chain uses TRBV19 with TRBJ2-3; no definite D call. In germline, CDR1 is LNHDA, CDR2 SQIVND (reference sequence). V was trimmed by 11 bases and J by 0 bases, leaving 15 bases between them. The CDR3 contains 14 residues. The CDR3 region is CACRNPSSTDTQYF. CDR3 DNA: TGTGCCTGCCGGAACCCCTCTAGCACAGATACGCAGTATTTT.